This is a list of T cell receptor beta chains from one sample in a study of blood T cell dynamics during melanoma immunotherapy. Assay used: immunoSEQ multiplex PCR; TCRdb lists only in-frame clones, some missing. The sample carries around 900 clones, just under 70% recorded once. Sequenced material: central memory CD8+ T cells from blood, taken from a patient treated with checkpoint blockade. The receptors were sampled from a human donor with melanoma. Both conserved end residues are part of each CDR3. D genes are given only for firm matches. Clone size is not always given. Where it is, it says once, few, many or a class for expanded clones.

abundance: .
v_gene: TRBV28
j_gene: TRBJ2-5
d_gene: TRBD2
CDR3aa: CASSPRSGLARETQYF
CDR3nt: TGTGCCAGCAGCCCTAGATCGGGACTAGCGAGAGAGACCCAGTACTTC

abundance: .
v_gene: TRBV5-4
j_gene: TRBJ2-1
d_gene: TRBD2
CDR3aa: CASSGSTSGIYNEQFF
CDR3nt: TGTGCCAGCAGCGGTTCGACTAGCGGGATTTACAATGAGCAGTTCTTC

abundance: .
v_gene: TRBV6-5
j_gene: TRBJ1-5
d_gene: .
CDR3aa: CASRTVPTQPQHF
CDR3nt: TGTGCCAGCAGAACCGTTCCCACTCAGCCCCAGCATTTT

abundance: .
v_gene: TRBV6-5
j_gene: TRBJ2-7
d_gene: .
CDR3aa: CASSYTPDGSYEQYF
CDR3nt: TGTGCCAGCAGTTACACCCCGGACGGTTCCTACGAGCAGTACTTC

abundance: .
v_gene: TRBV4-1
j_gene: TRBJ2-1
d_gene: .
CDR3aa: CASSQDLTMEQFF
CDR3nt: TGCGCCAGCAGCCAAGATCTGACTATGGAGCAGTTCTTC

abundance: .
v_gene: TRBV4-1
j_gene: TRBJ2-3
d_gene: .
CDR3aa: CASSQDSILSTDTQYF
CDR3nt: TGCGCCAGCAGCCAAGATTCGATATTAAGCACAGATACGCAGTATTTT

abundance: .
v_gene: TRBV28
j_gene: TRBJ1-2
d_gene: TRBD1
CDR3aa: CASSLGTGESYGYTF
CDR3nt: TGTGCCAGCAGTTTAGGGACAGGGGAAAGCTATGGCTACACCTTC

abundance: .
v_gene: TRBV27
j_gene: TRBJ2-7
d_gene: TRBD1
CDR3aa: CASSQGQAWEQYF
CDR3nt: TGTGCCAGCAGCCAAGGACAGGCTTGGGAGCAGTACTTC

abundance: once
v_gene: TRBV4-1
j_gene: TRBJ2-1
d_gene: .
CDR3aa: CASSQAGVPSSYNEQFF
CDR3nt: TGCGCCAGCAGCCAAGCCGGTGTCCCGAGCTCCTACAATGAGCAGTTCTTC

abundance: few
v_gene: TRBV11-2
j_gene: TRBJ1-1
d_gene: .
CDR3aa: CASSLVLTAEAFF
CDR3nt: TGTGCCAGCAGCTTAGTTCTGACGGCTGAAGCTTTCTTT

abundance: large
v_gene: TRBV28
j_gene: TRBJ1-2
d_gene: TRBD1
CDR3aa: CASSLGGPGQGRYGYTF
CDR3nt: TGTGCCAGCAGTTTAGGCGGACCGGGACAGGGGCGCTATGGCTACACCTTC

abundance: .
v_gene: TRBV9
j_gene: TRBJ2-4
d_gene: .
CDR3aa: CASSVGGDEGIQYF
CDR3nt: TGTGCCAGCAGCGTAGGCGGGGATGAGGGCATTCAGTACTTC

abundance: .
v_gene: TRBV11-2
j_gene: TRBJ2-3
d_gene: .
CDR3aa: CASSFPEYGSDTQYF
CDR3nt: TGTGCCAGCAGCTTCCCCGAATATGGTAGTGATACGCAGTATTTT

abundance: .
v_gene: TRBV28
j_gene: TRBJ2-7
d_gene: .
CDR3aa: CASSSQIYEQYF
CDR3nt: TGTGCCAGCAGTTCCCAGATCTACGAGCAGTACTTC

abundance: .
v_gene: TRBV7-6
j_gene: TRBJ2-1
d_gene: .
CDR3aa: CASSLAAYNEQFF
CDR3nt: TGTGCCAGCAGCTTAGCGGCTTACAATGAGCAGTTCTTC

abundance: .
v_gene: TRBV7-8
j_gene: TRBJ2-4
d_gene: TRBD2
CDR3aa: CASSSGLAGGPNIQYF
CDR3nt: TGTGCCAGCAGCTCGGGACTAGCGGGAGGACCAAACATTCAGTACTTC

abundance: .
v_gene: TRBV7-2
j_gene: TRBJ2-1
d_gene: TRBD2
CDR3aa: CASSLIVSAGEQFF
CDR3nt: TGTGCCAGCAGCTTAATTGTGTCAGCGGGGGAGCAGTTCTTC

abundance: .
v_gene: TRBV9
j_gene: TRBJ1-1
d_gene: TRBD1
CDR3aa: CASSVVGQGAAEAFF
CDR3nt: TGTGCCAGCAGCGTAGTTGGGCAGGGGGCAGCTGAAGCTTTCTTT

abundance: .
v_gene: TRBV7-2
j_gene: TRBJ2-7
d_gene: .
CDR3aa: CASSLSRTGIYEQYF
CDR3nt: TGTGCCAGCAGCTTGAGCCGAACAGGAATCTACGAGCAGTACTTC

abundance: .
v_gene: TRBV29-1
j_gene: TRBJ2-1
d_gene: .
CDR3aa: CSVPAGALRGYNEQFF
CDR3nt: TGCAGCGTTCCGGCGGGGGCGCTCAGAGGTTACAATGAGCAGTTCTTC

abundance: .
v_gene: TRBV4-2
j_gene: TRBJ2-7
d_gene: TRBD1
CDR3aa: CASSRQGDPYEQYF
CDR3nt: TGTGCCAGCAGTCGACAGGGTGACCCCTACGAGCAGTACTTC

abundance: .
v_gene: TRBV29-1
j_gene: TRBJ2-7
d_gene: TRBD2
CDR3aa: CSSASGSSEQYF
CDR3nt: TGCAGCAGTGCTAGCGGGAGCTCCGAGCAGTACTTC

abundance: .
v_gene: TRBV2
j_gene: TRBJ2-1
d_gene: .
CDR3aa: CASSAAYKPINEQFF
CDR3nt: TGTGCCAGCAGCGCGGCTTATAAGCCTATTAATGAGCAGTTCTTC

abundance: .
v_gene: TRBV6-4
j_gene: TRBJ2-3
d_gene: TRBD2
CDR3aa: CASSDTGGSSTDTQYF
CDR3nt: TGTGCCAGCAGTGACACAGGCGGGAGTTCGACAGATACGCAGTATTTT

abundance: .
v_gene: TRBV29-1
j_gene: TRBJ1-2
d_gene: TRBD1
CDR3aa: CSVETGGYGYTF
CDR3nt: TGCAGCGTTGAGACAGGGGGCTATGGCTACACCTTC

abundance: .
v_gene: TRBV6-1
j_gene: TRBJ1-1
d_gene: .
CDR3aa: CASSEAANTEAFF
CDR3nt: TGTGCCAGCAGTGAAGCGGCGAACACTGAGGCTTTCTTT

abundance: .
v_gene: TRBV6-1
j_gene: TRBJ2-1
d_gene: .
CDR3aa: CASNTVGTYNEQFF
CDR3nt: TGTGCCAGCAATACGGTAGGAACCTACAATGAGCAGTTCTTC

abundance: .
v_gene: TRBV27
j_gene: TRBJ1-1
d_gene: .
CDR3aa: CASSPLDSIDREAFF
CDR3nt: TGTGCCAGCAGTCCCCTAGACTCCATTGACAGAGAGGCTTTCTTT

abundance: .
v_gene: TRBV7-9
j_gene: TRBJ2-1
d_gene: .
CDR3aa: CASSLTVAGDNEQFF
CDR3nt: TGTGCCAGCAGCTTAACGGTAGCTGGGGACAATGAGCAGTTCTTC

abundance: .
v_gene: TRBV21-1
j_gene: TRBJ2-7
d_gene: .
CDR3aa: CASSKEPSLYEQYF
CDR3nt: TGTGCCAGCAGCAAAGAGCCTAGCCTGTACGAGCAGTACTTC

abundance: .
v_gene: TRBV4-1
j_gene: TRBJ2-7
d_gene: TRBD1
CDR3aa: CASSQAAGGPAYEQYF
CDR3nt: TGCGCCAGCAGCCAAGCCGCAGGGGGCCCGGCCTACGAGCAGTACTTC

abundance: .
v_gene: TRBV28
j_gene: TRBJ2-1
d_gene: .
CDR3aa: CASSPTEHHEQFF
CDR3nt: TGTGCCAGCAGTCCGACCGAGCACCATGAGCAGTTCTTC

abundance: .
v_gene: TRBV15
j_gene: TRBJ2-6
d_gene: TRBD1
CDR3aa: CATSRDKGTGSGANVLTF
CDR3nt: TGTGCCACCAGCAGAGATAAAGGGACAGGGTCTGGGGCCAACGTCCTGACTTTC

abundance: few
v_gene: TRBV12-1
j_gene: TRBJ1-2
d_gene: .
CDR3aa: CASSNTKRGDTF
CDR3nt: TGTGCCAGCAGCAACACCAAAAGGGGGGACACCTTC

abundance: .
v_gene: TRBV11-2
j_gene: TRBJ2-7
d_gene: .
CDR3aa: CASSLDHQVYEQYF
CDR3nt: TGTGCCAGCAGCTTAGATCACCAGGTCTACGAGCAGTACTTC

abundance: few
v_gene: TRBV5-8
j_gene: TRBJ2-2
d_gene: TRBD1
CDR3aa: CASSYGTENTGELFF
CDR3nt: TGTGCCAGCAGCTACGGGACAGAAAACACCGGGGAGCTGTTTTTT

abundance: large
v_gene: TRBV7-9
j_gene: TRBJ1-2
d_gene: TRBD1
CDR3aa: CASTPGTGGSYGYTF
CDR3nt: TGTGCCAGCACGCCCGGGACAGGGGGGAGCTATGGCTACACCTTC

abundance: .
v_gene: TRBV5-4
j_gene: TRBJ1-2
d_gene: .
CDR3aa: CASSLRPVHYGYTF
CDR3nt: TGTGCCAGCAGCTTGCGACCGGTCCACTATGGCTACACCTTC

abundance: .
v_gene: TRBV27
j_gene: TRBJ2-1
d_gene: TRBD2
CDR3aa: CASSETGTSGVYNEQFF
CDR3nt: TGTGCCAGCAGTGAAACAGGGACTAGCGGGGTATACAATGAGCAGTTCTTC

abundance: .
v_gene: TRBV16
j_gene: TRBJ2-2
d_gene: .
CDR3aa: CASPKSGNPGGELFF
CDR3nt: TGTGCCAGCCCCAAATCCGGAAACCCCGGCGGGGAGCTGTTTTTT

abundance: .
v_gene: TRBV25-1
j_gene: TRBJ2-7
d_gene: TRBD2
CDR3aa: CASSEFSGVYEQYF
CDR3nt: TGTGCCAGCAGTGAATTTAGCGGGGTATACGAGCAGTACTTC

abundance: .
v_gene: TRBV9
j_gene: TRBJ2-7
d_gene: TRBD2
CDR3aa: CASSVGAGAGYEQYF
CDR3nt: TGTGCCAGCAGCGTAGGCGCGGGAGCTGGGTACGAGCAGTACTTC

abundance: .
v_gene: TRBV4-2
j_gene: TRBJ2-7
d_gene: TRBD2
CDR3aa: CASSQEEAGGLGEQYF
CDR3nt: TGTGCCAGCAGCCAAGAAGAAGCGGGAGGGCTCGGCGAGCAGTACTTC

abundance: .
v_gene: TRBV15
j_gene: TRBJ2-3
d_gene: .
CDR3aa: CATSRFSTDTQYF
CDR3nt: TGTGCCACCAGCAGATTCTCTACAGATACGCAGTATTTT

abundance: .
v_gene: TRBV6-5
j_gene: TRBJ1-2
d_gene: .
CDR3aa: CASSYSTGHGYTF
CDR3nt: TGTGCCAGCAGTTACTCGACAGGCCATGGCTACACCTTC

abundance: .
v_gene: TRBV7-8
j_gene: TRBJ2-2
d_gene: .
CDR3aa: CASSYWTGNTGELFF
CDR3nt: TGTGCCAGCAGCTACTGGACCGGGAACACCGGGGAGCTGTTTTTT

abundance: .
v_gene: TRBV9
j_gene: TRBJ2-4
d_gene: TRBD2
CDR3aa: CASSVYSGRGDIQYF
CDR3nt: TGTGCCAGCAGCGTATATAGCGGGAGGGGTGACATTCAGTACTTC

abundance: .
v_gene: TRBV7-1
j_gene: TRBJ1-5
d_gene: TRBD1
CDR3aa: CASSSTGPGNQPQHF
CDR3nt: TGTGCCAGCAGCTCGACAGGGCCAGGGAATCAGCCCCAGCATTTT